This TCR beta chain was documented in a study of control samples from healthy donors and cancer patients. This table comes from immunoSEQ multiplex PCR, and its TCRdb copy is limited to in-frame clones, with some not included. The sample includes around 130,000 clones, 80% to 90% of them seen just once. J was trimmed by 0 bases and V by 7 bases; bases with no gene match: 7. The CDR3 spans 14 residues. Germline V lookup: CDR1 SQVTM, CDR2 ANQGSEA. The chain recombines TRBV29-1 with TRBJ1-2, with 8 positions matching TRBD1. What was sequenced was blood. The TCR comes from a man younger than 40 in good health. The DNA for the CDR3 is TGCAGCGCCCGGACAGGGAGGGCTAACTATGGCTACACCTTC. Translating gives CSARTGRANYGYTF. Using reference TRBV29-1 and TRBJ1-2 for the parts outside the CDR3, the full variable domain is SAVISQKPSRDICQRGTSLTIQCQVDSQVTMMFWYRQQPGQSLTLIATANQGSEATYESGFVIDKFPISRPNLTFSTLTVSNMSPEDSSIYLCSARTGRANYGYTFGSGTRLTVV.